This TCR beta chain was profiled in a study of technical replicates of blood from several donors. Sequencing was performed with immunoSEQ multiplex PCR; in TCRdb, only in-frame clones are kept and a portion is missing. The sample lists 70,000 to 95,000 clones; 90% to 95% were seen once. The CDR3 consists of 15 residues. After removal of 4 bases from V and 0 bases from J, the junction contained 4 bases not matched to a gene. Germline assignment: CDR1 SGDLS and CDR2 YYNGEE. The rearrangement uses TRBV9 and TRBJ2-3; 8 nucleotides align to TRBD2. The sequence derives from a human donor in good health. Sequencing was done on a sample of T cells isolated from PBMCs. CDR3 sequence: CASSPGGVSTDTQYF. The CDR3 DNA is TGTGCCAGCAGCCCCGGGGGGGTCAGCACAGATACGCAGTATTTT.